This T cell receptor (beta chain) was recovered during a study of blood T cell repertoires in COVID-19. Sequencing used immunoSEQ multiplex PCR; TCRdb keeps in-frame clones, though not all of them. The sample includes a few hundred thousand clones, 80% to 90% of them seen just once. The recovered donors of Cohort 3 showed two negative PCRs, clearance, or symptom resolution. This CDR3 has 15 residues. V lost 6 bases and J lost 4, with 15 bases in between. Germline V gives CDR1 MNHEY, CDR2 SMNVEV (reference sequence). The receptor comes from a woman aged 25 to 39 who had recovered from COVID-19. J is TRBJ1-4 and V is TRBV27; maybe TRBD1 (5 bases). Sequencing was performed on PBMCs or T cells enriched from blood (not recorded which). CDR3 coding DNA: TGTGCCAGCAGACTAGCCGGGGCCGATAATGAAAAACTGTTTTTT. Its protein is CASRLAGADNEKLFF.